The TCR beta chain under discussion was sequenced for a study of vaccination effects on CD4 cells after COVID-19. The study, taken as a whole, reports: Relatively few convalescent patients took part in the study, which had no early post-infection timepoints. Late post-vaccination, clones induced by infection and those induced by vaccine underwent marked clonal contraction.

In the case of this clone: As yet, its antigen is unknown.

Isolation of CD4+ T cells took place after nine to ten days of culture. Two-dose BNT162b2 or mRNA-1273 vaccination was given to participants. All vaccine recipients tested negative for nucleocapsid antibodies and had never contracted SARS-CoV-2 infection. Half-medium exchanges with IL-2 medium took place on days 3 and 7. Germline lookup yields CDR1 LGHNA and CDR2 YNFKEQ. V shed 1 base and J 5 bases; nucleotides not matched to a gene: 9. The CDR3 length is 16 residues. TCRdb's copy holds only in-frame clones and misses some; the assay was immunoSEQ multiplex PCR. This sample carries approximately 38,000 clones, approximately 70% of them seen once, and the ten largest clones take 6.5% to 8.5%.

The V call is TRBV4-2, the J call TRBJ1-1; 8 bases match TRBD1. The sequenced sample was CD4+ T cells from PBMCs cultured without peptide, obtained after COVID-19 vaccination. The source is a human donor who received a COVID-19 vaccine. In nucleotides, the CDR3 is TGTGCCAGCAGCCAAGGGATCAGGGGGCGGTTAACTGAAGCTTTCTTT. Amino acids: CASSQGIRGRLTEAFF.